This TCR beta chain was profiled in a study of T cells in lung cancer brain metastases. Overall study context: Median interval between primary and brain metastasis specimen acquisition was around 350 days.

Roughly five deparaffinized, unstained approximately 9.5 um sections supplied tumor areas macrodissected using marked H&E slides as a guide. The method was immunoSEQ multiplex PCR; TCRdb's version includes in-frame clones alone and lacks a portion of them. The table records over a thousand clones, about nine tenths of them present only once. This clone occurred a few times. The identical CDR3 is also encoded by other nucleotide sequences in the sample. The CDR3 is made up of 12 amino acids. The V gene's germline CDR1 is MGHRA and CDR2 YSYEKL. Losses at the gene ends were 6 bases for V and 5 bases for J; bases not matched to a gene: 0.

The clonotype was recovered from a woman aged 50 to 60 with non-small cell lung cancer that had spread to the brain. Specimen: tumor tissue from a brain metastasis. The chain uses TRBV4-1 and TRBJ2-1, with 8 nucleotides matching TRBD2. The CDR3 sequence: CASRGLDNEQFF. The CDR3 DNA reads TGCGCCAGCAGGGGACTAGACAATGAGCAGTTCTTC.